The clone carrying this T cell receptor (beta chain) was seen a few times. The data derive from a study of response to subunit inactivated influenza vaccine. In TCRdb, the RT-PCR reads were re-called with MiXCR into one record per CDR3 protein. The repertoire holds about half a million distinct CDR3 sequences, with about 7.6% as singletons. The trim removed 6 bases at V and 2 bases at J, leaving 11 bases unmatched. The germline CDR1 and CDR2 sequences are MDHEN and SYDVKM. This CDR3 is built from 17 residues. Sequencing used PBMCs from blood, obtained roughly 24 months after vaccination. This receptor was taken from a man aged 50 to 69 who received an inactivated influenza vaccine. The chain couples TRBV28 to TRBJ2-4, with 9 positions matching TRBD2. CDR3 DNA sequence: TGTGCCAGCAGGGTGGCGGGGGCGGGAGGGCCCAAAAACATTCAGTACTTC. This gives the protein CASRVAGAGGPKNIQYF. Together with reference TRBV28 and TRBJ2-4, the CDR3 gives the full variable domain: DVKVTQSSRYLVKRTGEKVFLECVQDMDHENMFWYRQDPGLGLRLIYFSYDVKMKEKGDIPEGYSVSREKKERFSLILESASTNQTSMYLCASRVAGAGGPKNIQYFGAGTRLSVL.